These 15 T cell receptor beta chains were sequenced from one sample in a study of cytomegalovirus exposure and HLA in healthy donors. PCR amplification relied on 60 Vbeta primers (plus 13 Jbeta primers). TCRdb's copy holds only in-frame clones and misses some; the assay was immunoSEQ multiplex PCR. This table has 90,000 to 120,000 clones, around four fifths appearing once. The sample taken for sequencing was PBMCs. These receptors all stem from a man between 25 and 39 years old in good health and CMV-seronegative.

V gene TRBV7-3 combines with J gene TRBJ2-5; 11 bases align to TRBD2. V lost 1 base, J lost 5 bases, and 3 bases stayed unmatched. Germline CDR1 reads SGHTA; CDR2 reads FQGTGA. CDR3 length: 15 residues. The CDR3 loop reads CASSLSPSGRETQYF. Here the CDR3 DNA reads TGTGCCAGCAGCTTAAGTCCTAGCGGGAGGGAGACCCAGTACTTC.

The V call is TRBV7-3, the J call TRBJ2-5, with D possibly matching TRBD1 (6 bases). CDR1 is SGHTA and CDR2 is FQGTGA in the germline V gene. This CDR3 region has 15 residues. The V end lost 0 bases, the J end lost 3 bases, and 11 bases lay between the germline ends. CDR3 region: CASSLTFNREETQYF. Written as DNA, the CDR3 is TGTGCCAGCAGCTTAACTTTTAACAGGGAAGAGACCCAGTACTTC.

This clone was found a few times. The chain couples TRBV15 to TRBJ2-1; tentative D call: TRBD1 (5 bases). Germline-derived CDR1 and CDR2 are LNHNV and YYDKDF (reference sequence). The V and J ends lost 4 bases and 4 bases respectively, with 8 bases between them. The CDR3 totals 13 residues. Here the CDR3 reads CATSTDNYNEQFF. CDR3 nucleotide sequence: TGTGCCACCAGCACGGACAATTACAATGAGCAGTTCTTC.

The chain uses TRBV30 and TRBJ2-1; 10 positions agree with TRBD2. The CDR3 extends over 14 amino acids. In germline, CDR1 is GTSNPN, CDR2 SVGIG (reference sequence). J was trimmed by 6 bases and V by 0 bases; bases with no gene match: 2. CDR3 DNA: TGTGCCTGGAGTGTTAGCGGGAGGCTCAATGAGCAGTTCTTC. It translates to CAWSVSGRLNEQFF.

The rearrangement links TRBV4-1 to TRBJ1-1, with TRBD1 matching over 7 bases. This CDR3 spans 15 amino acids. CDR1 is MGHRA and CDR2 is YSYEKL in the germline V gene. V lost 4 bases, J lost 5 bases, and 10 bases stayed unmatched. CDR3 DNA sequence: TGCGCCAGCAGCCCCGCCAACAGGGGTGGTACTGAAGCTTTCTTT. This codes for CASSPANRGGTEAFF.

This rearrangement joins TRBV4-1 to TRBJ2-1; 10 positions agree with TRBD2. The CDR3 is made up of 16 amino acids. With V trimmed by 10 bases and J by 4 bases, 13 bases remained unmatched. Germline CDR1 and CDR2: MGHRA and YSYEKL. The CDR3 DNA sequence: TGCGCCACCTCCCAAGGGAGCGGGAGGGCATACAATGAGCAGTTCTTC. This sequence encodes CATSQGSGRAYNEQFF.

The chain carries TRBV7-9 and TRBJ2-7; TRBD2 matches at 8 bases. The V segment lost 8 bases and the J segment 3 bases; nucleotides outside the gene matches: 6. The CDR3 sequence is 13 residues long. The V gene's germline CDR1 is SEHNR and CDR2 FQNEAQ (reference sequence). This CDR3 reads CASGDSGGYEQYF. The CDR3 DNA reads TGTGCCAGCGGAGACAGCGGGGGCTACGAGCAGTACTTC.

This clone appeared once. This chain uses TRBV28 with TRBJ1-4; TRBD1 matches 11 bases. The CDR3 consists of 15 residues. V dropped 2 bases and J dropped 6; count of bases not matched to a gene: 2. Looked up from germline, CDR1 is MDHEN and CDR2 is SYDVKM. In nucleotides, the CDR3 is TGTGCCAGCAGTTTAACGGGACAGGGGGATGAAAAACTGTTTTTT. This codes for CASSLTGQGDEKLFF.

In its sample, this clone was seen a few times. The V call is TRBV6-1, the J call TRBJ2-7; a weak D match, TRBD2 (5 bases). V lost 3 bases, J lost 2 bases, and 11 bases lay in between. In germline, CDR1 is MNHNS, CDR2 SASEGT. The CDR3 loop spans 14 amino acids. CDR3 in DNA: TGTGCCAGCAGTGATTTGACTACTACCTACGAGCAGTACTTC. Translation gives CASSDLTTTYEQYF.

The J gene is TRBJ2-6, the V gene TRBV28; perhaps TRBD2 as D (5 bases). V was pared by 4 bases and J by 4 bases, with 14 bases between. CDR1 is MDHEN and CDR2 is SYDVKM in the germline V gene. The CDR3 extends over 16 amino acids. The CDR3 DNA reads TGTGCCAGCAGTTCCCCTCGCGGGCGAGGGGCCAACGTCCTGACTTTC. This codes for CASSSPRGRGANVLTF.

The V gene is TRBV11-2, the J gene TRBJ2-2; 8 nucleotides align to TRBD1. Unmatched junction bases numbered 5, after V lost 1 base and J lost 7 bases. Germline V gives CDR1 SGHAT, CDR2 FQNNGV. The CDR3 has 15 amino acids. CDR3 nucleotides: TGTGCCAGCAGCTTAGTCAGGGGGCGCGGCGGGGAGCTGTTTTTT. It yields the protein CASSLVRGRGGELFF.

This chain joins TRBV5-5 and TRBJ2-5; TRBD1 might be the D (5 bases). Germline-derived CDR1 and CDR2 are SGHKS and YYEKEE (reference sequence). The CDR3 is 13 residues long. Trimming stripped 3 bases from V and 1 base from J, with 7 bases between. The CDR3 DNA reads TGTGCCAGCAGCTCGACAGTCCAAGAGACCCAGTACTTC. It codes for CASSSTVQETQYF. Using reference TRBV5-5 and TRBJ2-5 for the parts outside the CDR3, the full variable domain is DAGVTQSPTHLIKTRGQQVTLRCSPISGHKSVSWYQQVLGQGPQFIFQYYEKEERGRGNFPDRFSARQFPNYSSELNVNALLLGDSALYLCASSSTVQETQYFGPGTRLLVL.

The chain employs TRBV7-6 and TRBJ2-1; 15 nucleotides match TRBD2. Losses at the gene ends were 5 bases for V and 10 bases for J; bases not matched to a gene: 6. CDR3 length: 15 amino acids. Germline loops: CDR1 SGHVS, CDR2 FNYEAQ. In DNA, the CDR3 is TGTGCCAGCAGCCCCCAAGGACTAGCGGGGGGGGAGCAGTTCTTC. Translated, it gives CASSPQGLAGGEQFF.

This chain joins TRBV28 and TRBJ2-3; 7 positions agree with TRBD2. Germline values: CDR1 MDHEN, CDR2 SYDVKM. V shed 4 bases, J shed 1 base, and the junction held 8 bases outside the gene matches. The CDR3 has 16 amino acids. In DNA form, the CDR3 reads TGTGCCAGCAGTTCTAGGCGGGGGAGAGGCACAGATACGCAGTATTTT. It encodes CASSSRRGRGTDTQYF.

This clone occurred a few times. This chain uses TRBV12-5 with TRBJ1-2, with D unclear. This CDR3 is built from 11 residues. With 6 bases removed from V and 5 bases from J, the gap between germline ends came to 7 bases. Germline CDR1 LGHNT, CDR2 FRNRAP. In nucleotides, the CDR3 is TGTGCTAGTGGCCTTTCTTATGGCTACACCTTC. Translating it yields CASGLSYGYTF.